Listed below are T cell receptor beta chains from one sample, sequenced in a study of T-cell memory formation after mild COVID-19. TCRdb reprocessed the 5' RACE reads via MiXCR and lists one record per CDR3 protein. The sample shows 300,000 to 400,000 distinct CDR3 sequences, about 16% of them seen only once. The sequenced material came from PBMCs or a T cell subset sorted from them (not recorded which). These receptors were collected from a young man who had mild COVID-19 (a few samples of this study predate the infection). Cell type and time point are not known. Both conserved end residues are part of each CDR3. Each record gives: D gene, V gene, clone size, J gene, CDR3 protein, CDR3 DNA. A D gene is named only where the DNA matches it firmly. Clone size is stated in some rows and not others, as once, few, many or a class when expanded.

d_gene: TRBD1
v_gene: TRBV4-3
abundance: few
j_gene: TRBJ2-5
CDR3aa: CASSQVQGAGETQYF
CDR3nt: TGCGCCAGCAGCCAAGTTCAGGGGGCTGGGGAGACCCAGTACTTC

d_gene: TRBD1
v_gene: TRBV20-1
abundance: NA
j_gene: TRBJ2-1
CDR3aa: CSARDLRGTGTLYNEQFF
CDR3nt: TGCAGTGCTAGAGATTTGAGAGGGACAGGAACCCTTTACAATGAGCAGTTCTTC

d_gene: NA
v_gene: TRBV5-1
abundance: NA
j_gene: TRBJ2-7
CDR3aa: CASSLEAGTIYEQYF
CDR3nt: TGCGCCAGCAGCTTGGAGGCAGGCACAATCTACGAGCAGTACTTC

d_gene: TRBD2
v_gene: TRBV18
abundance: few
j_gene: TRBJ2-3
CDR3aa: CASSRTSDTDTQYF
CDR3nt: TGTGCCAGCTCCAGGACTAGCGACACAGATACGCAGTATTTT

d_gene: NA
v_gene: TRBV23-1
abundance: few
j_gene: TRBJ2-1
CDR3aa: CASSPNRQANNEQFF
CDR3nt: TGCGCCAGCAGCCCAAACCGACAGGCGAACAATGAGCAGTTCTTC

d_gene: NA
v_gene: TRBV11-2
abundance: few
j_gene: TRBJ1-2
CDR3aa: CASSPGRTFYGYTF
CDR3nt: TGTGCCAGCAGTCCGGGGCGGACCTTCTATGGCTACACCTTC

d_gene: NA
v_gene: TRBV7-9
abundance: once
j_gene: TRBJ2-3
CDR3aa: CASSLAGGHPQYF
CDR3nt: TGTGCCAGCAGCTTAGCGGGGGGCCATCCGCAGTATTTT

d_gene: NA
v_gene: TRBV3-1
abundance: NA
j_gene: TRBJ2-1
CDR3aa: CASSRLSASEQFF
CDR3nt: TGTGCCAGCAGCCGATTGTCGGCTAGTGAGCAGTTCTTC

d_gene: NA
v_gene: TRBV6-5
abundance: NA
j_gene: TRBJ1-2
CDR3aa: CASSYSSGNYGYTF
CDR3nt: TGTGCCAGCAGTTACTCATCAGGGAACTATGGCTACACCTTC

d_gene: NA
v_gene: TRBV12-3/TRBV12-4
abundance: few
j_gene: TRBJ2-2
CDR3aa: CASSLGYSGALTGELFF
CDR3nt: TGTGCCAGCAGTTTAGGTTACTCGGGGGCCCTTACCGGGGAGCTGTTTTTT

d_gene: NA
v_gene: TRBV28
abundance: NA
j_gene: TRBJ1-1
CDR3aa: CASTPGGRPLEAFF
CDR3nt: TGTGCCAGCACTCCTGGGGGGCGACCCCTTGAAGCTTTCTTT

d_gene: NA
v_gene: TRBV15
abundance: NA
j_gene: TRBJ2-3
CDR3aa: CATSRFGTSTDTQYF
CDR3nt: TGTGCCACCAGCAGATTCGGCACGAGCACAGATACGCAGTATTTT

d_gene: NA
v_gene: TRBV4-1
abundance: NA
j_gene: TRBJ1-3
CDR3aa: CASSPTGSSGNTIYF
CDR3nt: TGCGCCAGCAGCCCAACTGGGAGCTCTGGAAACACCATATATTTT

d_gene: NA
v_gene: TRBV5-8
abundance: NA
j_gene: TRBJ1-6
CDR3aa: CASSLAPGDESPLHF
CDR3nt: TGTGCCAGCAGCTTGGCCCCAGGGGACGAGTCACCCCTCCACTTT

d_gene: TRBD1
v_gene: TRBV5-1
abundance: many
j_gene: TRBJ2-5
CDR3aa: CASRRGPSLETQYF
CDR3nt: TGCGCCAGCAGGAGGGGGCCCTCTTTGGAGACCCAGTACTTC

d_gene: NA
v_gene: TRBV7-6
abundance: NA
j_gene: TRBJ1-5
CDR3aa: CASSPFGYSNQPQHF
CDR3nt: TGTGCCAGCAGCCCCTTCGGGTATAGCAATCAGCCCCAGCATTTT

d_gene: NA
v_gene: TRBV30
abundance: few
j_gene: TRBJ2-6
CDR3aa: CAWTSGANVLTF
CDR3nt: TGTGCCTGGACGTCTGGGGCCAACGTCCTGACTTTC

d_gene: NA
v_gene: TRBV7-2
abundance: few
j_gene: TRBJ2-1
CDR3aa: CASPNPGRGAAMGEQFF
CDR3nt: TGTGCCAGCCCCAACCCCGGCAGGGGAGCGGCGATGGGTGAGCAGTTCTTC

d_gene: TRBD2
v_gene: TRBV20-1
abundance: many
j_gene: TRBJ2-1
CDR3aa: CSARPPGGNYNEQFF
CDR3nt: TGCAGTGCTAGGCCCCCGGGGGGGAATTACAATGAGCAGTTCTTC

d_gene: TRBD2
v_gene: TRBV6-5
abundance: many
j_gene: TRBJ2-7
CDR3aa: CASSRRLAGYEQYF
CDR3nt: TGTGCCAGCAGCCGCAGACTAGCGGGCTACGAGCAGTACTTC

d_gene: NA
v_gene: TRBV29-1
abundance: few
j_gene: TRBJ2-3
CDR3aa: CSVQAEAQYF
CDR3nt: TGCAGCGTTCAGGCCGAGGCGCAGTATTTT

d_gene: NA
v_gene: TRBV5-1
abundance: many
j_gene: TRBJ2-1
CDR3aa: CASSLAVLDKYEQFF
CDR3nt: TGCGCCAGCAGCTTGGCCGTGCTAGATAAATATGAGCAGTTCTTC